This is a list of T cell receptor beta chains from one sample in a study of blood T cell repertoires in COVID-19. The table came from immunoSEQ multiplex PCR; TCRdb's copy has only in-frame clones and leaves some out. The table includes some 290,000 clones, about 88% detected once. The sample was peripheral blood. The receptors here all came from a woman in her twenties or thirties with COVID-19, enrolled during active disease. CDR3s include the opening cysteine and the closing phenylalanine or tryptophan. The D gene is left open where the match is weak. Rows may omit the clone size; those that give it use once, few, many or a size class.

v_gene,d_gene,j_gene,abundance,CDR3nt,CDR3aa
TRBV12-3/TRBV12-4,TRBD1,TRBJ1-1,-,TGTGCCAGCAGTCTGGGACAGGGCTCTGAAGCTTTCTTT,CASSLGQGSEAFF
TRBV19,TRBD2,TRBJ2-2,-,TGTGCCAGTAGTATAACTAATGGACTAGCGGGAGGGAACACCGGGGAGCTGTTTTTT,CASSITNGLAGGNTGELFF
TRBV21-1,-,TRBJ1-2,-,TGTGCCAGCAGCAGTGGAGCGCGGGGTAACTATGGCTACACCTTC,CASSSGARGNYGYTF
TRBV28,TRBD2,TRBJ2-1,-,TGTGCCAGCAGTTCTTGGACTAGCGGGAGGGGGAATGAGCAGTTCTTC,CASSSWTSGRGNEQFF
TRBV7-9,TRBD1,TRBJ2-1,-,TGTGCCAGCAGCTTCCCTAACAGGGGGATCACCTACAATGAGCAGTTCTTC,CASSFPNRGITYNEQFF
TRBV5-6,TRBD1,TRBJ2-3,-,TGTGCCAGCAGCTACCCGGGGACAGGAACAGATACGCAGTATTTT,CASSYPGTGTDTQYF
TRBV7-7,TRBD1,TRBJ2-2,-,TGTGCTAGCAGCTTAACTAAAAGGGGACAGGGGAATACCGGGGAGCTGTTTTTT,CASSLTKRGQGNTGELFF
TRBV28,-,TRBJ2-2,-,TGTGCCAGCAGTTTATTCGGGCAGGGGAAGGCCGGGGAGCTGTTTTTT,CASSLFGQGKAGELFF
TRBV11-2,TRBD2,TRBJ2-7,-,TGTGCCAGCAGCATCGGACTAGCGGAGAGCTACGAGCAGTACTTC,CASSIGLAESYEQYF
TRBV5-6,TRBD1,TRBJ1-2,-,TGTGCCAGCAGCTTCAGGGGGGTAGGTGGCTACACCTTC,CASSFRGVGGYTF
TRBV28,-,TRBJ1-2,once,TGTGCCAGCAGGGGGGGATTTTATGGCTACACCTTC,CASRGGFYGYTF
TRBV14,TRBD2,TRBJ2-1,-,TGTGCCAGCAGCCAAGCTCTAGCGGGTGAGCAGTTCTTC,CASSQALAGEQFF
TRBV29-1,-,TRBJ1-1,-,TGCAGCGTTGTGTATAGCACTGAAGCTTTCTTT,CSVVYSTEAFF
TRBV18,-,TRBJ1-5,once,TGTGCCAGCTCACCTACAGCAGGTCCTAATCAGCCCCAGCATTTT,CASSPTAGPNQPQHF
TRBV28,TRBD2,TRBJ2-7,once,TGTGCCAGCAGTTTAGGGGGACTAGCATATTACGAGCAGTACTTC,CASSLGGLAYYEQYF
TRBV11-2,-,TRBJ2-7,-,TGTGCCAGCAGCTTAGAGGTAGCGAATCACGAGCAGTACTTC,CASSLEVANHEQYF
TRBV10-3,TRBD2,TRBJ2-7,-,TGTGCCATCAAAGAAGAAGTTACGGGGGGTTACGAGCAGTACTTC,CAIKEEVTGGYEQYF
TRBV5-1,TRBD2,TRBJ2-1,-,TGCGCCAGCAGCTTGGAGGGAGGGCCTAGGGAGCAGTTCTTC,CASSLEGGPREQFF
TRBV28,TRBD1,TRBJ1-1,-,TGTGCCAGCAGTTTTTGGTTCTTCGAACAGGGGCCAGAAGCTTTCTTT,CASSFWFFEQGPEAFF
TRBV7-9,TRBD2,TRBJ2-1,few,TGTGCCAGCAGCTTAGCGGCGCGTAGCGGGAGGGTGAATGAGCAGTTCTTC,CASSLAARSGRVNEQFF
TRBV15,-,TRBJ1-4,-,TGTGCCACCAGCAGAGATGGATCTACAGGGTGGGAAAAACTGTTTTTT,CATSRDGSTGWEKLFF
TRBV24-1,TRBD1,TRBJ1-1,-,TGTGCCACCAGTGATTCGACAGGGTCGGGCACTGAAGCTTTCTTT,CATSDSTGSGTEAFF
TRBV18,-,TRBJ2-2,-,TGTGCCAGCTCACCCGGAGTAAACACCGGGGAGCTGTTTTTT,CASSPGVNTGELFF
TRBV18,TRBD1,TRBJ1-1,-,TGTGCCAGCTCACCACCGAATTTTAGAGGACAGGCGAACACTGAAGCTTTCTTT,CASSPPNFRGQANTEAFF
TRBV15,TRBD2,TRBJ2-4,-,TGTGCCACCAGCAGAGATCGGGGACTAGCGGGAGAGACTACCAAAAACATTCAGTACTTC,CATSRDRGLAGETTKNIQYF
TRBV18,-,TRBJ1-4,-,TGTGCCAGCTCACGAGCCGGGGGTCAAGGAGAAAAACTGTTTTTT,CASSRAGGQGEKLFF
TRBV6-5,-,TRBJ1-1,once,TGTGCCAGCACTGTAAACAGGGCGAACACTGAAGCTTTCTTT,CASTVNRANTEAFF
TRBV28,TRBD2,TRBJ2-3,-,TGTGCCGGTGGGACTAGCGGGAGGACAGATACGCAGTATTTT,CAGGTSGRTDTQYF
TRBV11-1,TRBD1,TRBJ2-2,-,TGTGCCAGCAGCTTATTGGGACAGGGGAGGACCGGGGAGCTGTTTTTT,CASSLLGQGRTGELFF
TRBV18,-,TRBJ1-1,-,TGTGCCAGCTCACCTATAAGGAGGATGAACACTGAAGCTTTCTTT,CASSPIRRMNTEAFF
TRBV5-4,TRBD2,TRBJ2-7,once,TGTGCCAGCAGCTTGGATCTTAGCGGGAGCTCCTACGAGCAGTACTTC,CASSLDLSGSSYEQYF
TRBV24-1,-,TRBJ1-5,-,TGTGCCACCAGTGGGCCGGGAAGCGGCAATCAGCCCCAGCATTTT,CATSGPGSGNQPQHF
TRBV5-1,TRBD1,TRBJ2-4,once,TGCGCCAGCAGCCCACCAGGGGGCTTAGCCAAAAACATTCAGTACTTC,CASSPPGGLAKNIQYF
TRBV5-6,TRBD2,TRBJ2-3,-,TGTGCCAGCAGCTTGGTTATTAGCGGGAGTAACACAGATACGCAGTATTTT,CASSLVISGSNTDTQYF
TRBV11-2,-,TRBJ2-3,-,TGTGCCAGCAGCCTTGCCGGGACTCCCAACACAGATACGCAGTATTTT,CASSLAGTPNTDTQYF
TRBV7-9,-,TRBJ2-5,-,TGTGCCAGCAGCCGGGACACGCAGACCCAGTACTTC,CASSRDTQTQYF
TRBV5-4,-,TRBJ1-2,-,TGTGCCAGCAGCTTGGATTCAGGGGTTGATGGCTACACCTTC,CASSLDSGVDGYTF
TRBV29-1,TRBD2,TRBJ2-7,-,TGCAGCGGGTGGGGACTAGCGGGAACTAACTCCTACGAGCAGTACTTC,CSGWGLAGTNSYEQYF
TRBV4-1,-,TRBJ1-2,-,TGCGCCAGCAGCGGCTGGGTAGGTGGCGGGGATGGCTACACCTTC,CASSGWVGGGDGYTF
TRBV9,-,TRBJ2-3,-,TGTGCCAGCAGCGTCAGCCTCTCCGGGAGTAGCACAGATACGCAGTATTTT,CASSVSLSGSSTDTQYF
TRBV5-5,-,TRBJ1-5,-,TGTGCCAGCAGCATACGGAGCGATCAGCCCCAGCATTTT,CASSIRSDQPQHF
TRBV4-2,TRBD2,TRBJ2-7,-,TGTGCCAGCAGCCAAGACCCCCAACTAGCGCAGGCCTACGAGCAGTACTTC,CASSQDPQLAQAYEQYF
TRBV5-6,-,TRBJ1-1,-,TGTGCCAGCAGCTTGGGACAGGTCCTGAACACTGAAGCTTTCTTT,CASSLGQVLNTEAFF
TRBV13,TRBD2,TRBJ2-3,-,TGTGCCAGCAGCTTAGGGCTAGCGGCCACAGATACGCAGTATTTT,CASSLGLAATDTQYF
TRBV19,TRBD1,TRBJ2-2,-,TGTGCCAGTAGGTGGGGGACAGGGGCGAGAACCGGGGAGCTGTTTTTT,CASRWGTGARTGELFF
TRBV29-1,TRBD1,TRBJ1-1,-,TGCAGCGCCGCGGAGGGGGCGGGCACTGAAGCTTTCTTT,CSAAEGAGTEAFF
TRBV7-9,TRBD1,TRBJ2-7,-,TGTGCCAGCAGCTTAAGGGACAGGGAGGGCTACGAGCAGTACTTC,CASSLRDREGYEQYF
TRBV2,-,TRBJ2-5,few,TGTGCCAGCAGTCCCCAATCGGGAGAAGAGACCCAGTACTTC,CASSPQSGEETQYF
TRBV11-2,-,TRBJ1-3,-,TGTGCCAGCAGCCCAGCGGACACCATATATTTT,CASSPADTIYF